The entry below describes one TCR beta chain. Which antigen it targets is not known. The record has no base qualities; no much larger clone is one base away. A BD FACSAria II cell sorter was used to sort four subsets, defined by PD-1 and/or TIGIT, from live CD3+CD8+TCRalphabeta+ cells. Circulating CD8 T cells were sorted into four subsets by PD-1 and TIGIT expression to characterize their relevance to anti-PD-1 therapy response. Both TCR alpha and TCR beta chains were sequenced from each sorted CD8 T-cell subset. Peripheral blood was drawn before the first anti-PD-1 injection and after two and four injections. PBMCs were isolated immediately by Ficoll gradient centrifugation. Until use, PBMCs were stored frozen in liquid nitrogen in RPMI containing around 19% FCS and about 9.4% DMSO. After thawing, PBMCs were stained with a viability dye plus antibodies against CD3, CD8alpha, TCRalphabeta, PD-1 and TIGIT. The RNeasy Kit was used to extract total RNA, and all samples had a RIN greater than 7.

The sample comes from a study of circulating CD8 cells and anti-PD-1 response in melanoma (dated by TCRdb to 2020 to 2021). Concerning the study at large: Nivolumab was given to patients intravenously at 3 mg/kg every 2 weeks. On on-treatment samples, PD-1 was detected using a biotinylated anti-human IgG4 antibody. A total of approximately eleven melanoma patients were included in the TCR repertoire analysis, 4 of them responders and 7 non-responders. Responders were defined as patients showing complete or partial responses, and non-responders as patients showing stable or progressive disease (RECIST v1.1). Of the 13 patients in the melanoma cohort, seven received anti-PD-1 as first-line therapy and six had prior targeted therapy or immunotherapy.

Findings and caveats that apply to the study as a whole: Repertoires were mostly private between subsets, with fewer than 7.5% of TRB clonotypes shared at M1, and the greatest sharing occurred between DPOS and TIGIT. Only baseline and M1 samples from a small cohort with few responders were used in the published TCR repertoire comparisons. The highest diversity was observed in the DNEG repertoire, similar and higher clonality was shown by the PD-1 and DPOS repertoires, and the lowest diversity was found in the TIGIT repertoires. Because material was limited, experiments were generally done without replicates. The cohort mixed treatment-naive and previously treated patients, which the authors noted could influence results. Because tumor material could not be accessed, tumor reactivity was instead assessed with peptide assays on expanded sorted subsets.

The instrument given in TCRdb is NextSeq 500. TCR libraries were prepared from about 15 ng of total RNA with the QIAseq Immune Repertoire RNA Library Kit, Human TCR Panel. TCR libraries were sequenced on an Illumina NextSeq with a Mid Output V2 kit, using asymmetric 261x41 paired-end reads. Every TCR library was diluted down to roughly 3.9 nM, then pooled, denatured and loaded at about 0.92 pM. Regarding the original processing steps: Processing of the TCR FASTQ files took place in the QIAGEN GeneGlobe Data Analysis Center, and downstream analysis was done in R 3.5.2. Clonality was calculated as one minus Shannon entropy normalized by the log of the number of unique productive sequences. For each subset, Fisher exact tests at 5% FDR were used to find TRA or TRB clonotypes whose abundance differed between baseline and M1. Differentially abundant clonotypes were grouped as emerging, expanding, contracting or non-expanding/contracting. Morisita's overlap index was used to measure how much repertoires overlapped between patients. TCRdb ran its own pipeline on the public reads, namely fastp trimming at Q25 and MiXCR clone calling, and kept in-frame beta chains. Every entry covers one CDR3 protein and lists the most common genes and DNA from its rows. TCRdb, not the original authors, processed these V and J calls. The sample records about 440 distinct CDR3 sequences, 4% to 5.5% of which are singletons. The ten largest clonotypes hold just over 15% of the sample.

The sample was CD8+ T cells from PBMCs, taken at baseline or after one month of anti-PD-1 therapy (not recorded which). The sequence was obtained from a human donor with melanoma.

The CDR3 protein is CASSINTGLPPNEQFF. The bases are TGTGCCAGTAGTATAAACACAGGCCTACCCCCAAATGAGCAGTTCTTC. The sequence links TRBV19 to TRBJ2-1; TRBD1 is a weak D gene call, 5 bases matching. The CDR3, from cysteine to phenylalanine, totals 16 residues. The DNA shown is the 48-base CDR3, in frame from base 1. Taken from the germline V gene (reference sequence), the CDR1 and CDR2 loops are LNHDA and SQIVND. V is shortened by 2 bases, J by 7 bases, and the region joining them spans 18 bases. Where the CDR3 stops, the reference TRBV19 and TRBJ2-1 genes take over; the full variable domain is DGGITQSPKYLFRKEGQNVTLSCEQNLNHDAMYWYRQDPGQGLRLIYYSQIVNDFQKGDIAEGYSVSREKKESFPLTVTSAQKNPTAFYLCASSINTGLPPNEQFFGPGTRLTVL.